The text below deals with one T cell receptor (beta chain). The CDR3 has 14 amino acids. Trimming removed 3 bases from V and 1 base from J, with 8 bases in between. Germline V gene data show CDR1 as LNHDA and CDR2 as SQIVND (reference sequence). The data were taken from a study of blood T cell repertoires in COVID-19. The repertoire was sequenced with immunoSEQ multiplex PCR; TCRdb's copy has only in-frame clones and lacks some. The data hold about 97,000 clones, with more than 90% observed a single time. This receptor was obtained from a woman in her 50s with COVID-19, enrolled during active disease. V gene TRBV19 combines with J gene TRBJ2-3; D may be TRBD2 (5 bases). Sequencing was performed on peripheral blood. CDR3 sequence: CASSIPGGTDTQYF. Here the CDR3 DNA reads TGTGCCAGTAGTATTCCCGGGGGCACAGATACGCAGTATTTT.